This T cell receptor beta chain was sequenced during a study of shared clonotypes between healthy human individuals. Points on this clone: Antigen specificity is unknown.

In the original analysis: Junction-only immunoSEQ sequences carried no quality scores, so filtering differed. TCRdb keeps only in-frame clones here, not all; method: immunoSEQ multiplex PCR. V, J and clone size are those of that table, while D and trimming were read from the DNA. The table lists about 520,000 clones, over 75% of them singletons. Study findings and constraints: The study drew on few donors, limiting represented genetic and exposure-history diversity.

Germline loops: CDR1 MNHEY, CDR2 SMNVEV (reference sequence). This CDR3 has 13 amino acids. V was shortened by 3 bases and J by 1 base, with 6 bases between the two germline ends. The material sequenced was PBMCs. This chain joins TRBV27 and TRBJ1-1; no definite D call. This clonotype was obtained from a middle-aged woman in good health. Some clones in this sample may be carry-over from other donors' samples. CDR3 coding DNA: TGTGCCAGCAGTTTTGGTCAGAACACTGAAGCTTTCTTT. Translating gives CASSFGQNTEAFF.